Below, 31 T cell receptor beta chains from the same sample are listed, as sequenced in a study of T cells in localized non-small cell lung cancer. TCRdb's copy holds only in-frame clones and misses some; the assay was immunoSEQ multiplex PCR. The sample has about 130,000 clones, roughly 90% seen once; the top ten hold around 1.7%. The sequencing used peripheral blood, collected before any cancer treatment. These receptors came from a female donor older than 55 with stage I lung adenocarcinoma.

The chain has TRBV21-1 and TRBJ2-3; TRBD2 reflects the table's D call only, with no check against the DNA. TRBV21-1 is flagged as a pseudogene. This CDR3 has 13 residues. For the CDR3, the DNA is TGTGCCAGCAGCCTTCGGGACTCGGATACGCAGTATTTT. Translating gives CASSLRDSDTQYF.

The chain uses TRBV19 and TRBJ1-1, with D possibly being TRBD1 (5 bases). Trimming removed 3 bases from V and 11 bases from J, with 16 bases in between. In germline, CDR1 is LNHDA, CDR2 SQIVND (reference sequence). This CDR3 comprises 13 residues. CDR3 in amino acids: CASSIGGTVGAFF. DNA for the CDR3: TGTGCCAGTAGTATCGGAGGGACCGTTGGGGCTTTCTTT. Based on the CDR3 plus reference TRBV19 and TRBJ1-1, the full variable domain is DGGITQSPKYLFRKEGQNVTLSCEQNLNHDAMYWYRQDPGQGLRLIYYSQIVNDFQKGDIAEGYSVSREKKESFPLTVTSAQKNPTAFYLCASSIGGTVGAFFGQGTRLTVV.

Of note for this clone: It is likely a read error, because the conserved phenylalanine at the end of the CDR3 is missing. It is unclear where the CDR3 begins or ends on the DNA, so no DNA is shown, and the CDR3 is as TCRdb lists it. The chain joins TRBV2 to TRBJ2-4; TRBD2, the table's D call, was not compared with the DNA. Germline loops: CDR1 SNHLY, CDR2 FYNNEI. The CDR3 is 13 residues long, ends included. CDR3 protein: CASSEAPTSGRLI.

Here the CDR3 reads CASSLGLAGAFTDTQYF. The CDR3 DNA reads TGTGCCAGCAGCTTAGGTTTAGCGGGAGCATTTACAGATACGCAGTATTTT. The V call is TRBV7-2, the J call TRBJ2-3; 9 bases map to TRBD2. CDR3 length: 17 amino acids. Trimming cost V 1 base and J 3 bases; bases outside gene matches: 8. Germline V gene lookup returns CDR1 SGHTA and CDR2 FQGNSA.

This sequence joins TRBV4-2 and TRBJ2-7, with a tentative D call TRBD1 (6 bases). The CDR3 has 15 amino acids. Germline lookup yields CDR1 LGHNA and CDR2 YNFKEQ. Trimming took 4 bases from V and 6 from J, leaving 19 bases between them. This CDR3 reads CASSLEATGQVEQYF. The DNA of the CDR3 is TGTGCCAGCAGCCTAGAGGCCACAGGGCAAGTCGAGCAGTACTTC.

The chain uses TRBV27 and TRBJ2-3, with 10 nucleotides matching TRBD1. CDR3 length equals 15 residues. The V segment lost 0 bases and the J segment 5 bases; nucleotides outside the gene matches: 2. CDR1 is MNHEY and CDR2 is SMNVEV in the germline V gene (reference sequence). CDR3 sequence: CASSLSGQGIDTQYF. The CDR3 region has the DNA TGTGCCAGCAGTTTATCGGGACAGGGGATAGATACGCAGTATTTT.

CDR3 protein: CASSEAQSPDTQYF. The DNA for the CDR3 is TGTGCCAGCAGTGAAGCGCAAAGCCCAGATACGCAGTATTTT. The chain joins TRBV6-1 to TRBJ2-3; D gene unclear. The CDR3 has 14 residues. Per the germline V gene, CDR1 is MNHNS and CDR2 is SASEGT. Between the trimmed V and J ends, which lost 0 bases and 4 bases, there was a span of 8 bases.

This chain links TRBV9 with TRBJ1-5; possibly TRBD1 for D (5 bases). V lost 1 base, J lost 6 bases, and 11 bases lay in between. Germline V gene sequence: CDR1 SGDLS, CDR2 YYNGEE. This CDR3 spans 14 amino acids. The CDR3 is CASSVTGGAQPQHF. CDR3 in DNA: TGTGCCAGCAGCGTAACCGGCGGGGCTCAGCCCCAGCATTTT.

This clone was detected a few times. The CDR3 DNA follows: TGTGCCAGCAGGGGACAGGTGGACCATGGCTACACCTTC. Amino acids: CASRGQVDHGYTF. The chain joins TRBV2 to TRBJ1-2; TRBD1 matches 8 bases. Germline loops: CDR1 SNHLY, CDR2 FYNNEI. CDR3 length: 13 amino acids. Losses at the gene ends were 6 bases for V and 6 bases for J; bases not matched to a gene: 6.

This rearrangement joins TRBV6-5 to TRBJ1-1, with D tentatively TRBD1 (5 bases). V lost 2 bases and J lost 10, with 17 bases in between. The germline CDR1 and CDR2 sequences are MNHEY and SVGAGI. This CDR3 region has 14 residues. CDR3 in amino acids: CASSYGAGIIGAFF. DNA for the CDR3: TGTGCCAGCAGTTACGGGGCAGGAATTATAGGAGCTTTCTTT.

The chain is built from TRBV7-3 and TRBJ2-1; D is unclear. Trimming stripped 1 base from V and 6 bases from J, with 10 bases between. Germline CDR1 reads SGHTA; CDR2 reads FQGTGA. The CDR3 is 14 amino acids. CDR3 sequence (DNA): TGTGCCAGCAGCTTAAACGCGGCTATCAATGAGCAGTTCTTC. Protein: CASSLNAAINEQFF.

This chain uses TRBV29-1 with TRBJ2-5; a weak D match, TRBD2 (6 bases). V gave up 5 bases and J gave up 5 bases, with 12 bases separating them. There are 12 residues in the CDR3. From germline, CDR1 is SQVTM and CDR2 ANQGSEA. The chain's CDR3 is CSVQEGGETQYF. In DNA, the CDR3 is TGCAGCGTTCAGGAGGGCGGCGAGACCCAGTACTTC.

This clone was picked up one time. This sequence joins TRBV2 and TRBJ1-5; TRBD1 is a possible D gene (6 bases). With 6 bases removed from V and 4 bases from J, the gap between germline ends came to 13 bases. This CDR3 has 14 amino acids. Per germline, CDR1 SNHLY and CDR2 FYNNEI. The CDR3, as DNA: TGTGCCAGCAGGTACAGGGTCTCAAATCAGCCCCAGCATTTT. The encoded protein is CASRYRVSNQPQHF.

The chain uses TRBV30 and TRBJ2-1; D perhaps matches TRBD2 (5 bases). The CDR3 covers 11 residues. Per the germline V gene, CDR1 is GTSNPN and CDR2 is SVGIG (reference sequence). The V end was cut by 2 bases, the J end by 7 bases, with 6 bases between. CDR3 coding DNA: TGTGCCTGGAGTTCGGGGAATGAGCAGTTCTTC. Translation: CAWSSGNEQFF.

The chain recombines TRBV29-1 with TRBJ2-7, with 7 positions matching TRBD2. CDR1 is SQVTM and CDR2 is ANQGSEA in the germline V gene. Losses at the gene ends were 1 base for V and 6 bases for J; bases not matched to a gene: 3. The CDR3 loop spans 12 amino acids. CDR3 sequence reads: CSVEVGGVEQYF. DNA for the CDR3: TGCAGCGTTGAAGTGGGAGGGGTCGAGCAGTACTTC.

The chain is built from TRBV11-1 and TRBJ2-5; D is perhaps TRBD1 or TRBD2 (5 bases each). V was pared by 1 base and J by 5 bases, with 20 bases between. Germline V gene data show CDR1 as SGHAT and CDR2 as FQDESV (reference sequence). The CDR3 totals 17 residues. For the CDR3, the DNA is TGTGCCAGCAGCTTAGTAGTTCGGGACGGGGTCGCGGAGACCCAGTACTTC. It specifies CASSLVVRDGVAETQYF.

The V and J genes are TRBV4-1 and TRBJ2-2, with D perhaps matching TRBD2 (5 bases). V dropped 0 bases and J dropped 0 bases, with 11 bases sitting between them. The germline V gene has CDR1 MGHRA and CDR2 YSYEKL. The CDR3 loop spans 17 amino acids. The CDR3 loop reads CASSQDRFGANTGELFF. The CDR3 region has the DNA TGCGCCAGCAGCCAAGATCGCTTCGGGGCGAACACCGGGGAGCTGTTTTTT.

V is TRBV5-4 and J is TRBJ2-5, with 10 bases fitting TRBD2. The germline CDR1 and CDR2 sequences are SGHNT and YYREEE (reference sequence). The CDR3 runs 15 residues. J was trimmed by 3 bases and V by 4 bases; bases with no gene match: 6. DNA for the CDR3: TGTGCCAGCAGCGCTATAGCGGGAGGAAAAGAGACCCAGTACTTC. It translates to CASSAIAGGKETQYF.

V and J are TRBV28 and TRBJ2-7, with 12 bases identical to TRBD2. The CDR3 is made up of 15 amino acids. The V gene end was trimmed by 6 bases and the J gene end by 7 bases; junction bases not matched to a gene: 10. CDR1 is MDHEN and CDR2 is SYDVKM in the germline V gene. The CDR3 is CASSPELAGGWEQYF. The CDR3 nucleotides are TGTGCCAGCAGCCCAGAGCTAGCGGGAGGGTGGGAGCAGTACTTC.

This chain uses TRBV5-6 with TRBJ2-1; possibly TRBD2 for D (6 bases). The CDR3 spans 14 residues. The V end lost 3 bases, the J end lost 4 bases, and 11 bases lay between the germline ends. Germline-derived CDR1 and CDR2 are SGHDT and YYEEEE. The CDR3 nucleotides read TGTGCCAGCAGCTCAACGGGAGTTTACAATGAGCAGTTCTTC. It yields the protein CASSSTGVYNEQFF. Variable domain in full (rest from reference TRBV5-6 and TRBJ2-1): DAGVTQSPTHLIKTRGQQVTLRCSPKSGHDTVSWYQQALGQGPQFIFQYYEEEERQRGNFPDRFSGHQFPNYSSELNVNALLLGDSALYLCASSSTGVYNEQFFGPGTRLTVL.

CDR3 DNA: TGTGCCAGCAGCCAAGAAATCCTCACCTACGAGCAGTACTTC. Its translation is CASSQEILTYEQYF. The chain has TRBV4-2 and TRBJ2-7, with unresolved D. Per germline, CDR1 LGHNA and CDR2 YNFKEQ. The ends were cut back, 0 bases at V and 2 bases at J, with 8 bases in the middle. The CDR3 spans 14 residues.

The DNA for the CDR3 is TGTGCCTGGAGGTTGGGCGGGAGTGTTGCAGATACGCAGTATTTT. Translation gives CAWRLGGSVADTQYF. The chain combines TRBV30 with TRBJ2-3, with 7 bases fitting TRBD2. Germline CDR1 is GTSNPN and CDR2 is SVGIG (reference sequence). CDR3 length: 15 amino acids. V gave up 3 bases and J gave up 4 bases; unmatched junction bases: 10.

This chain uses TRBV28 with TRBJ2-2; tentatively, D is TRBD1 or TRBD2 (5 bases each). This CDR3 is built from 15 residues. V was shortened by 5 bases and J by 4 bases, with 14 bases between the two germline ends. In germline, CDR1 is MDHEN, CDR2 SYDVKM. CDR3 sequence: CASSRDRAPTGELFF. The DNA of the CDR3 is TGTGCCAGCAGTCGGGACCGCGCGCCCACCGGGGAGCTGTTTTTT.

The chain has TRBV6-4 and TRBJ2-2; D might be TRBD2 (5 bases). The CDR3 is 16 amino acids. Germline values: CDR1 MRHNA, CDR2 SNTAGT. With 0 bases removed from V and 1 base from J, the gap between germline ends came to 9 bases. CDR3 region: CASSDSPTRNTGELFF. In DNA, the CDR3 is TGTGCCAGCAGTGACTCCCCAACTAGGAACACCGGGGAGCTGTTTTTT.

The CDR3 here is CASSSQRLAGLGEQYF. The CDR3 bases are TGTGCCAGCAGCTCACAGAGACTAGCGGGGCTTGGAGAGCAGTACTTC. The rearrangement uses TRBV5-4 and TRBJ2-7; 11 nucleotides match TRBD2. The V and J ends lost 3 bases and 7 bases, in that order; junction bases with no gene match: 12. The germline V gene encodes CDR1 SGHNT and CDR2 YYREEE (reference sequence). This CDR3 is 16 amino acids long.

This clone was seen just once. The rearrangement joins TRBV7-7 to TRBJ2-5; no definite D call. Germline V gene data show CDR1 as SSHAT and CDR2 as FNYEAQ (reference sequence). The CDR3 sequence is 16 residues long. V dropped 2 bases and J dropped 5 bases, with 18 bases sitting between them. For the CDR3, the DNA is TGTGCCAGCAGCTTACGGATCGGCACGCCCGGGGAGACCCAGTACTTC. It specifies CASSLRIGTPGETQYF. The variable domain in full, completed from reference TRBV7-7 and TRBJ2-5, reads GAGVSQSPRYKVTKRGQDVTLRCDPISSHATLYWYQQALGQGPEFLTYFNYEAQPDKSGLPSDRFSAERPEGSISTLTIQRTEQRDSAMYRCASSLRIGTPGETQYFGPGTRLLVL.

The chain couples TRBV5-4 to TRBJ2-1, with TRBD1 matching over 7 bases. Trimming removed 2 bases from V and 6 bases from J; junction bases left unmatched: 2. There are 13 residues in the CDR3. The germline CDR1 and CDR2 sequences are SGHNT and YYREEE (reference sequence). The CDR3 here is CASSFTGVNEQFF. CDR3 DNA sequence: TGTGCCAGCAGCTTCACAGGGGTCAATGAGCAGTTCTTC.

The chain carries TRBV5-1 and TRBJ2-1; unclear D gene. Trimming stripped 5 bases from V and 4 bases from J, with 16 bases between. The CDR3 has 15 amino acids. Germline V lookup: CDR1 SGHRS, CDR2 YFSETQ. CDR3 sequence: CASSIASDGYNEQFF. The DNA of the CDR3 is TGCGCCAGCAGTATTGCCTCGGACGGATACAATGAGCAGTTCTTC.

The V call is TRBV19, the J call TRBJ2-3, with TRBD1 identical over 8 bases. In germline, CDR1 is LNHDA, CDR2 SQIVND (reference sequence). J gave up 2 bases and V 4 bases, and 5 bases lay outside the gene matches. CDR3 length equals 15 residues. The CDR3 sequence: CASSNRDRPTDTQYF. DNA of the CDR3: TGTGCCAGTAGTAACCGGGACAGGCCCACAGATACGCAGTATTTT.

In nucleotides, the CDR3 is TGTGCCAGCAGCGCAGGGAACCTGAACACTGAAGCTTTCTTT. Translating gives CASSAGNLNTEAFF. The chain employs TRBV9 and TRBJ1-1; TRBD1 is a possible D gene (5 bases). Germline-derived CDR1 and CDR2 are SGDLS and YYNGEE. Between the trimmed V and J ends, which lost 3 bases and 0 bases, there was a span of 9 bases. This CDR3 region has 14 residues.

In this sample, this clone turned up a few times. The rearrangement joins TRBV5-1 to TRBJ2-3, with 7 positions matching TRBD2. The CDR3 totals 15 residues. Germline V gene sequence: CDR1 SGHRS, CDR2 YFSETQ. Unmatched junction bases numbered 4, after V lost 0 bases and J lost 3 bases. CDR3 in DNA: TGCGCCAGCAGCTTGGTTGCGGGAGCTACAGATACGCAGTATTTT. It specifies CASSLVAGATDTQYF.